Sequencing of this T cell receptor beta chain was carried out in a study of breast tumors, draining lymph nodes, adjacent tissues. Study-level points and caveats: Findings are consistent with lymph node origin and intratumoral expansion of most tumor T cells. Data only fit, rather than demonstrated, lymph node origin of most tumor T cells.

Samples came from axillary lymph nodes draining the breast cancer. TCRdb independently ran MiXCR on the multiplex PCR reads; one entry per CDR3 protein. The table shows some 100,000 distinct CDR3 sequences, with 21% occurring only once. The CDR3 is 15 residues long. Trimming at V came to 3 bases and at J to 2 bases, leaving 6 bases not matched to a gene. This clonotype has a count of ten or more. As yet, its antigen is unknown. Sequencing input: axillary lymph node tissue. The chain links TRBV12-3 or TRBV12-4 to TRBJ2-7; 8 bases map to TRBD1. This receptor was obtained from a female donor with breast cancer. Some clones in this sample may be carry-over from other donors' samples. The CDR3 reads CASSLGRGRTYEQYF. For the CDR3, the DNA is TGTGCCAGCAGTTTGGGCAGGGGGCGTACCTACGAGCAGTACTTC.